This record covers a single T cell receptor (beta chain). Its antigen remains unidentified. No quality values exist for individual bases; no much larger clone is one base distant. These data originate in a study of T cells in pancreatic ductal adenocarcinoma (dated by TCRdb to 2016 to 2017). For context, the study as a whole: The work assessed suppressive cells as well as CD8+ T cells infiltrating resected pancreatic ductal adenocarcinoma, measuring their numbers, locations, and properties, in order to shed light on the adaptive T-cell response that occurs naturally.

The CDR3 goes from the cysteine to the phenylalanine over 16 residues. Only the CDR3 part of the read is kept: 48 bases, read in frame from the first base. Looking up the germline V gene (reference sequence) yields CDR1 SGHNT and CDR2 YYREEE. V is pruned by 2 bases and J by 4 bases, leaving 6 bases of the junction without a gene match. The investigation overall reported the following: Since most pancreatic cancer patients present with inoperable disease, the resected cohort was skewed toward the minority of patients who had early-stage disease. Compared with tumor samples, blood samples had more total productive templates and about 8-fold more unique clonotypes. T-cell clonality showed no significant difference between tumor and blood, with a mean clonality of around 0.11 in tumors and approximately 0.067 in blood. Comparisons of clonality between tumor and blood may be biased toward lower diversity because tumors are enriched in CD45RO+ effector T cells rather than naive T cells.

The immunoSEQ hsTCRB kit was used to amplify TCR beta CDR3 regions from genomic DNA. High-throughput TRB CDR3 sequencing was performed on an Illumina HiSeq system. The paper's processing steps were these. The immunoSEQ software was used to analyze sequencing reads, and nonproductive sequences containing premature stops or frame-shifts were removed. To calculate repertoire clonality, Shannon entropy was normalized by log2 of the number of unique productive sequences, and that value was subtracted from one. Sourced from immuneACCESS, this table was stored by TCRdb with only in-frame sequences that have V and J called. A share of the clones is absent; for the studies checked, an unresolved V gene accounts for under half, and the remainder has no known explanation. V, J and clone size reflect that table, while D and trimming were determined from the DNA. Here the sample has 25,000 to 35,000 clones; around nine tenths occur a single time. The ten largest clones represent about 2% of the sample.

The selected pancreatic ductal adenocarcinoma patients had received surgery without neoadjuvant therapy. After peripheral blood was drawn into heparin tubes, PBMCs were separated on a histopaque density gradient and then cryopreserved in around 9.8% DMSO. The DNeasy Blood and Tissue Kit, with Proteinase K and RNase treatment, was used to extract genomic DNA from about seven PBMC specimens and roughly 10 flash-frozen tumor specimens. Here the chain combines TRBV5-4 and TRBJ2-2; the junction holds 9 bases that match TRBD1. The sequence derives from a human donor with pancreatic ductal adenocarcinoma. What was sequenced was PBMCs. The DNA sequence follows: TGTGCCAGCAGCTTCTACAGGGGGCAGGGCACCGGGGAGCTGTTTTTT. This is translated as CASSFYRGQGTGELFF.